The 9 T cell receptor beta chains given below trace back to one sample, sequenced in a study of radiation and T cells in renal cell carcinoma. Here immunoSEQ multiplex PCR was the method, and the copy in TCRdb shows in-frame clones only, minus some. The profile shows about 59,000 clones, 78% of them singletons. The time point here: baseline pretreatment blood. The sample's treatment: 15 Gy SBRT to primary tumor, nephrectomy 4 weeks later. Source: blood, taken from a patient whose treatment included radiotherapy and nephrectomy. The receptors stem from a man aged 60 to 75 with renal cell carcinoma.

The V call is TRBV28, the J call TRBJ1-2; weak D call: TRBD1 (5 bases). The CDR3 covers 16 residues. Trimming pared 5 bases from V and 8 bases from J, leaving 24 bases between. The germline V gene has CDR1 MDHEN and CDR2 SYDVKM. The CDR3 bases are TGTGCCAGCAGTCTAGCCCACTTCGGGGGAAATCAGGGCTACACCTTC. Amino acid sequence: CASSLAHFGGNQGYTF.

This sequence joins TRBV9 and TRBJ2-3, with a weak D call TRBD2 (7 bases). Trimming removed 4 bases at V and 4 bases at J, with 16 bases between. The germline CDR1 and CDR2 sequences are SGDLS and YYNGEE. The length of the CDR3 is 15 residues. The CDR3 is CASSPRGAYSDTQYF. The CDR3 DNA reads TGTGCCAGCAGCCCTCGGGGGGCCTATTCAGATACGCAGTATTTT.

The rearrangement joins TRBV10-3 to TRBJ1-2; 9 bases are shared with TRBD1. The germline V gene encodes CDR1 ENHRY and CDR2 SYGVKD. The V segment lost 4 bases and the J segment 5 bases; nucleotides outside the gene matches: 5. This CDR3 comprises 14 residues. Here the CDR3 reads CAISGGDRVYGYTF. CDR3 nucleotides: TGTGCCATCAGTGGGGGGGACAGGGTTTATGGCTACACCTTC.

The chain joins TRBV5-1 to TRBJ2-3, with TRBD2 matching 9 bases. The V gene end was trimmed by 1 base and the J gene end by 1 base; junction bases not matched to a gene: 1. CDR3 length: 15 residues. Germline CDR1 and CDR2: SGHRS and YFSETQ. In DNA form, the CDR3 reads TGCGCCAGCAGCTTGAAGCGGGAGGGCACAGATACGCAGTATTTT. The encoded protein is CASSLKREGTDTQYF.

There are a few counts of this clone. The V call is TRBV7-8, the J call TRBJ1-3; D remains unclear. The CDR3 totals 13 residues. V was trimmed by 8 bases and J by 0 bases, leaving 8 bases between them. CDR1 is SGHVS and CDR2 is FQNEAQ in the germline V gene. The CDR3 nucleotides are TGTGCCAGCGGCCGAAGCTCTGGAAACACCATATATTTT. Translated: CASGRSSGNTIYF.

V usage is TRBV19 and J usage is TRBJ1-1; D may be TRBD1 (5 bases). The V end was cut by 4 bases, the J end by 2 bases, with 14 bases between. Per the germline V gene, CDR1 is LNHDA and CDR2 is SQIVND (reference sequence). The length of the CDR3 is 15 residues. CDR3 sequence: CASSRGVQLNTEAFF. The CDR3 nucleotides are TGTGCCAGTAGTAGGGGGGTTCAATTAAACACTGAAGCTTTCTTT.

The chain employs TRBV4-2 and TRBJ2-2; weak D call: TRBD2 (5 bases). Germline-derived CDR1 and CDR2 are LGHNA and YNFKEQ. The CDR3 is 15 residues long. Trimming removed 4 bases from V and 6 bases from J, with 15 bases in between. DNA of the CDR3: TGTGCCAGCAGCCCGGGATTGGGCGGTCCCGGGGAGCTGTTTTTT. Its translation is CASSPGLGGPGELFF.

The chain couples TRBV19 to TRBJ1-4; TRBD1 might be the D (5 bases). From germline, CDR1 is LNHDA and CDR2 SQIVND (reference sequence). The CDR3 is made up of 18 amino acids. Deletions cut 0 bases from V and 0 bases from J, with 14 bases between. The CDR3 nucleotides read TGTGCCAGTAGTATAGAGGGGACCTCGACTTCAACTAATGAAAAACTGTTTTTT. Amino acids: CASSIEGTSTSTNEKLFF.

The chain is built from TRBV12-5 and TRBJ1-5; 9 positions agree with TRBD1. CDR1 is LGHNT, CDR2 FRNRAP, per germline. The V segment lost 1 base and the J segment 5 bases; nucleotides outside the gene matches: 6. The CDR3 is made up of 16 amino acids. DNA of the CDR3: TGTGCTAGTGGTTTGGGGACCCGGGACAGGGATCAGCCCCAGCATTTT. This sequence encodes CASGLGTRDRDQPQHF.